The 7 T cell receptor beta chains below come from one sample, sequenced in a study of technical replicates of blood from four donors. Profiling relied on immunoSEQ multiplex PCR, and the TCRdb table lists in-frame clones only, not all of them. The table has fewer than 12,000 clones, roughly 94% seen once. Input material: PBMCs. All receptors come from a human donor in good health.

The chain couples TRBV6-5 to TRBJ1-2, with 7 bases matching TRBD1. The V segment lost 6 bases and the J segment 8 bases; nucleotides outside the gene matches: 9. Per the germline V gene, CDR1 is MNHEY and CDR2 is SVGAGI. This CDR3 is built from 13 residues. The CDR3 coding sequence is TGTGCCAGCAGGGACACAGGGGTTGAGGGCTACACCTTC. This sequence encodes CASRDTGVEGYTF.

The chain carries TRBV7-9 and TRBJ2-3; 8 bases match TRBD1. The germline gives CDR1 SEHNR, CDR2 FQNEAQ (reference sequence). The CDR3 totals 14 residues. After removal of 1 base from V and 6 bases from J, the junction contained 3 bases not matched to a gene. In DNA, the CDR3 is TGTGCCAGCAGCTTAGGACAGGGGATGGATACGCAGTATTTT. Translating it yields CASSLGQGMDTQYF.

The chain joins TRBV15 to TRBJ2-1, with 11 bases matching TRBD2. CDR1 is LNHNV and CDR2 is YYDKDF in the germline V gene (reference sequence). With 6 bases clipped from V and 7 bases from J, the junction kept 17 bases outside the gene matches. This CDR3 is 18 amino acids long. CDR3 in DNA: TGTGCCACCAGGCACAGACTTTATACTAGCGGGAGTGTTAATGAGCAGTTCTTC. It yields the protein CATRHRLYTSGSVNEQFF.

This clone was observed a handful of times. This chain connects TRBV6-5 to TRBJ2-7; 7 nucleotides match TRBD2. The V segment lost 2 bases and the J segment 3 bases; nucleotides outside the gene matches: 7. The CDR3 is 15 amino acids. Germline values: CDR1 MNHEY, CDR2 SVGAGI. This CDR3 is CASSYGLEALYEQYF. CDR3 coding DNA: TGTGCCAGCAGTTACGGACTAGAAGCACTCTACGAGCAGTACTTC.

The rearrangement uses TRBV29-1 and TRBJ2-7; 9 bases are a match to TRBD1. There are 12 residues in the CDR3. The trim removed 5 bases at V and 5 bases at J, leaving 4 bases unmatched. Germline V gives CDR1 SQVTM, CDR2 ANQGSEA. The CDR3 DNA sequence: TGCAGCGTTTACGGGACAGGGAACGAGCAGTACTTC. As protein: CSVYGTGNEQYF.

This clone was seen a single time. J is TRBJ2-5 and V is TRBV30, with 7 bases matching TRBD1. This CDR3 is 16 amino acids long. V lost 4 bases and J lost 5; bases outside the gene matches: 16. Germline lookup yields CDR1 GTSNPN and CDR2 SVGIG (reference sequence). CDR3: CAWTQGVDRFGETQYF. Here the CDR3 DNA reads TGTGCCTGGACGCAGGGGGTGGACAGGTTCGGGGAGACCCAGTACTTC.

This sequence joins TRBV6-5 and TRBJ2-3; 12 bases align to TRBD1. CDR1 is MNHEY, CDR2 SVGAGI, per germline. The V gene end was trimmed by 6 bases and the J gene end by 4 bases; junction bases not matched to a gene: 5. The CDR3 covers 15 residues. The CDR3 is CASRPGQGASDTQYF. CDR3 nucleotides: TGTGCCAGCAGGCCGGGACAGGGGGCATCAGATACGCAGTATTTT.